This T cell receptor (beta chain) originates from a study of low-dose radiotherapy and immunotherapy resistance in tumors. Gene-specific TRAV and TRBV primers were used for first-strand cDNA, covering alpha and beta chains. TCR amplification involved 20 PCR cycles with a constant-region primer and V-primer adapter. TCRdb independently ran MiXCR on the reads; one entry per CDR3 protein. The table has 60,000 to 90,000 distinct CDR3 sequences, around 30% seen once. This clonotype was detected only a few times. This likely came from a read error, as a far larger clone is one base away. Germline CDR1 and CDR2: SQVTM and ANQGSEA. This CDR3 contains 16 residues. With 7 bases clipped from V and 7 bases from J, the junction kept 14 bases outside the gene matches. The time point denotes: before trial treatment.

Here the sequenced sample was PBMCs, taken before treatment. The clonotype was recovered from a female donor with ovarian cancer. The gene calls are TRBV29-1 and TRBJ2-7; 15 bases align to TRBD2. CDR3 loop: CSGGLAGGPFAREQYF. CDR3 in DNA: TGCAGCGGCGGACTAGCGGGGGGGCCCTTCGCCCGAGAGCAGTACTTC.